Each of the 14 T cell receptor beta chains below was sequenced from the same sample in a study of PD-1 blockade in classical Hodgkin lymphoma. Time point reported: cycle 4 day 1 (C4D1), after about 6 weeks of nivolumab. Relapses following autologous stem cell transplantation were seen in all patients, with brentuximab vedotin exposure varying. The data were produced by immunoSEQ multiplex PCR, yet TCRdb's version contains in-frame clones alone and is incomplete. Found here are about 24,000 clones, 81% of them singletons; the top ten hold 22%. Here the sequenced sample was peripheral blood mononuclear cells (PBMCs), taken before the fourth cycle of nivolumab. These receptors all come from a human donor with classical Hodgkin lymphoma.

The chain joins TRBV7-6 to TRBJ2-7; the D gene could be TRBD1 or TRBD2 (5 bases each). The germline gives CDR1 SGHVS, CDR2 FNYEAQ. The CDR3 sequence is 15 residues long. With 5 bases removed from V and 2 bases from J, the gap between germline ends came to 16 bases. As DNA, the CDR3 is TGTGCCAGCAGCCAGTCCGGGGCCGACCCCTACGAGCAGTACTTC. This encodes CASSQSGADPYEQYF.

This clone has just one count. The chain joins TRBV10-3 to TRBJ2-7, with no clear D. The CDR3 contains 16 residues. Germline V gene lookup returns CDR1 ENHRY and CDR2 SYGVKD. V lost 3 bases, J lost 4 bases, and 19 bases lay in between. CDR3 DNA: TGTGCCATCAGTGATACCGGCTACCCACGTCGATACGAGCAGTACTTC. It is translated as CAISDTGYPRRYEQYF.

The V call is TRBV19, the J call TRBJ1-1, with D unresolved. Trimming shortened V by 7 bases and J by 5 bases, and 11 bases separated the two germline ends. Germline lookup yields CDR1 LNHDA and CDR2 SQIVND (reference sequence). The CDR3 runs 12 residues. CDR3 coding DNA: TGTGCCAGTACCGCCGAGCGAACTGAAGCTTTCTTT. Residues: CASTAERTEAFF.

The chain joins TRBV7-8 to TRBJ1-2; D is perhaps TRBD1 (6 bases). This CDR3 is 14 amino acids long. V was pared by 5 bases and J by 6 bases, with 16 bases between. CDR1 SGHVS and CDR2 FQNEAQ come from the germline V gene. The CDR3 DNA is TGTGCCAGCAGCCCAAGGGGGGACTTTGATGGCTACACCTTC. Amino acid sequence: CASSPRGDFDGYTF.

In its sample, this clone was seen once. The gene calls are TRBV30 and TRBJ1-4; 7 bases match TRBD1. From germline, CDR1 is GTSNPN and CDR2 SVGIG (reference sequence). This CDR3 has 16 residues. Trimming at V came to 0 bases and at J to 8 bases, leaving 12 bases not matched to a gene. The CDR3 here is CAWSVGGTDYREKLFF. The DNA for the CDR3 is TGTGCCTGGAGTGTAGGCGGGACAGATTATAGAGAAAAACTGTTTTTT. Together with reference TRBV30 and TRBJ1-4, the CDR3 gives the full variable domain: SQTIHQWPATLVQPVGSPLSLECTVEGTSNPNLYWYRQAAGRGLQLLFYSVGIGQISSEVPQNLSASRPQDRQFILSSKKLLLSDSGFYLCAWSVGGTDYREKLFFGSGTQLSVL.

This chain links TRBV2 with TRBJ1-1, with a possible D match to TRBD1 (5 bases). Trimming cost V 8 bases and J 10 bases, with 14 bases left between them. The CDR3 totals 11 residues. Per germline, CDR1 SNHLY and CDR2 FYNNEI. CDR3: CASGRIGGAFF. In DNA, the CDR3 is TGTGCCAGCGGAAGAATTGGGGGAGCTTTCTTT.

The chain carries TRBV28 and TRBJ2-3; possibly TRBD1 for D (5 bases). V lost 8 bases and J lost 3, with 18 bases in between. Germline loops: CDR1 MDHEN, CDR2 SYDVKM. The CDR3 sequence is 15 residues long. The CDR3 coding sequence is TGTGCCAGCGCTCAATGGGGCGTTTGGACAGATACGCAGTATTTT. Protein: CASAQWGVWTDTQYF.

J is TRBJ1-1 and V is TRBV2; a possible D gene is TRBD1 (5 bases). The germline V gene encodes CDR1 SNHLY and CDR2 FYNNEI. Trimming pared 7 bases from V and 5 bases from J, leaving 11 bases between. The CDR3 runs to 12 residues. As DNA, the CDR3 is TGTGCCAGCAAGGCAGGGAAAACTGAAGCTTTCTTT. Translated, it gives CASKAGKTEAFF.

The rearrangement uses TRBV5-5 and TRBJ2-3; D remains ambiguous. The CDR3 is 12 amino acids. V lost 2 bases and J 6 bases, leaving 7 bases between the germline ends. In germline, CDR1 is SGHKS, CDR2 YYEKEE (reference sequence). DNA of the CDR3: TGTGCCAGCAGCTTTCCCCGGGATACGCAGTATTTT. This sequence encodes CASSFPRDTQYF.

The chain combines TRBV4-1 with TRBJ1-4; D is unclear. The CDR3 has 16 amino acids. Trimming left V 0 bases short and J 7 bases short, with 15 bases between. CDR1 and CDR2 from the germline V gene are MGHRA and YSYEKL. For the CDR3, the DNA is TGCGCCAGCAGCCAAGATCAGGTGGGCCAGGCTGAAAAACTGTTTTTT. Protein sequence: CASSQDQVGQAEKLFF.

The J gene is TRBJ2-1, the V gene TRBV28; 14 positions agree with TRBD2. Germline CDR1 MDHEN, CDR2 SYDVKM. The CDR3 totals 14 residues. The CDR3 bases are TGTGCTGCGGGGACTAGCGGGAGCCGGTATGAGCAGTTCTTC. Protein product: CAAGTSGSRYEQFF.

The chain carries TRBV28 and TRBJ2-5, with 8 bases that match TRBD2. The ends lost 4 bases at V and 2 bases at J; junction bases unmatched: 6. Germline V gene sequence: CDR1 MDHEN, CDR2 SYDVKM. CDR3 length: 15 amino acids. CDR3 in DNA: TGTGCCAGCAGTTGGCTAGCGGGTACTCAAGAGACCCAGTACTTC. Translation: CASSWLAGTQETQYF.

This rearrangement joins TRBV10-3 to TRBJ2-7; unclear D gene. The germline CDR1 and CDR2 sequences are ENHRY and SYGVKD. Trimming shortened V by 2 bases and J by 0 bases, and 2 bases separated the two germline ends. The CDR3 runs to 12 residues. This CDR3 is CAISEVSYEQYF. In DNA form, the CDR3 reads TGTGCCATCAGTGAGGTCTCCTACGAGCAGTACTTC.

The rearrangement links TRBV2 to TRBJ1-3; D gene uncertain. The CDR3 sequence is 16 residues long. Trimming removed 3 bases from V and 0 bases from J, with 12 bases in between. Germline V gene sequence: CDR1 SNHLY, CDR2 FYNNEI. The CDR3 DNA follows: TGTGCCAGCAGTGACCAGGAGTTTTACTCTGGAAACACCATATATTTT. Translating gives CASSDQEFYSGNTIYF.